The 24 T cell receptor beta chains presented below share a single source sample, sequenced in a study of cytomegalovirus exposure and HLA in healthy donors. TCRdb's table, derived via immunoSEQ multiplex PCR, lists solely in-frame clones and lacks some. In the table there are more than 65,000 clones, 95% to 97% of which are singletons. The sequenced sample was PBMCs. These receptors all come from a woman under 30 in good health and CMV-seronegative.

The CDR3 sequence is CASSEWDYTSNQPQHF. The CDR3 nucleotides are TGTGCCAGCAGTGAATGGGACTACACTAGCAATCAGCCCCAGCATTTT. This chain connects TRBV6-1 to TRBJ1-5; D is possibly TRBD1 (5 bases). Looked up from germline, CDR1 is MNHNS and CDR2 is SASEGT. V was shortened by 2 bases and J by 0 bases, with 11 bases between the two germline ends. The CDR3 runs 16 residues.

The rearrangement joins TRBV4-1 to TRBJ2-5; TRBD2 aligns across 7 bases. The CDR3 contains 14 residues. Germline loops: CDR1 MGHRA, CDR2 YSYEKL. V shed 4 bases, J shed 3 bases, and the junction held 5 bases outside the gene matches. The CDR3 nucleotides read TGCGCCAGCAGCCCGCTAGCGGCTAAAGAGACCCAGTACTTC. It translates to CASSPLAAKETQYF.

The CDR3 region has the DNA TGTGCCATCAGCGGTAGCGGCAATGAGCAGTTCTTC. Amino acid sequence: CAISGSGNEQFF. The J gene is TRBJ2-1, the V gene TRBV10-3, with TRBD2 as a possible D gene (6 bases). Trimming took 6 bases from V and 6 from J, leaving 9 bases between them. From germline, CDR1 is ENHRY and CDR2 SYGVKD. CDR3 length: 12 amino acids.

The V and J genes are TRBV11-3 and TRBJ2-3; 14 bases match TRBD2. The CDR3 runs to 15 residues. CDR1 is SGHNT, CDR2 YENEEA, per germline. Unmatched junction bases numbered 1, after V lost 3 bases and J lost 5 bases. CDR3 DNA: TGTGCCAGCAGCTTCGGACTAGCGGGAGGAGATACGCAGTATTTT. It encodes CASSFGLAGGDTQYF.

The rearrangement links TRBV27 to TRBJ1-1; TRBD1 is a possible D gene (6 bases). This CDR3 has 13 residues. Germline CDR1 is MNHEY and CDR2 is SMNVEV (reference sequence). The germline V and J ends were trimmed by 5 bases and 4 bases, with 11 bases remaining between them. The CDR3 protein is CASSPTGFTEAFF. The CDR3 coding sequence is TGTGCCAGCAGTCCCACAGGGTTCACTGAAGCTTTCTTT.

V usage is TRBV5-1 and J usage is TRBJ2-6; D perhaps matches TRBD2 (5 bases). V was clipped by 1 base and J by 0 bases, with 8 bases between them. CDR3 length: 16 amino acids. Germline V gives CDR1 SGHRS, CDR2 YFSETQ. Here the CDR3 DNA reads TGCGCCAGCAGCTTGTCGAGCGGCTCTGGGGCCAACGTCCTGACTTTC. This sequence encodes CASSLSSGSGANVLTF.

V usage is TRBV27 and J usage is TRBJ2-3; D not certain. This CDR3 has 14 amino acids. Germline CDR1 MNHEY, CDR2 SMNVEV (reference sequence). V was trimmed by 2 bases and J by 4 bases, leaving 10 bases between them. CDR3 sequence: CASSLPPPADTQYF. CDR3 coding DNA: TGTGCCAGCAGTTTACCTCCCCCGGCAGATACGCAGTATTTT.

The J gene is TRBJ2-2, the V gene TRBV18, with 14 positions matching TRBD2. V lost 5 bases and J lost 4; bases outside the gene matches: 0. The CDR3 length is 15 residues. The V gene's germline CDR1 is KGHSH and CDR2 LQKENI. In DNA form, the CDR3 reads TGTGCCAGCTCAGGGACTAGCGGGAGCACCGGGGAGCTGTTTTTT. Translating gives CASSGTSGSTGELFF.

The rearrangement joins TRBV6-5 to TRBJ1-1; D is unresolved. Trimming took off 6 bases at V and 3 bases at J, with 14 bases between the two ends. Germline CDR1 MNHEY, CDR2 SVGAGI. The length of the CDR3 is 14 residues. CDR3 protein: CASRTMDRHTEAFF. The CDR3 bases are TGTGCCAGCAGGACTATGGACCGTCACACTGAAGCTTTCTTT.

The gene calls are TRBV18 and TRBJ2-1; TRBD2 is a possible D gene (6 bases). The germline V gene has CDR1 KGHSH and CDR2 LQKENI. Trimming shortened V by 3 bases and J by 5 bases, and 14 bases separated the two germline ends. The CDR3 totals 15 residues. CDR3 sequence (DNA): TGTGCCAGCTCACCCTTTGTAGCGGATAACAATGAGCAGTTCTTC. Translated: CASSPFVADNNEQFF.

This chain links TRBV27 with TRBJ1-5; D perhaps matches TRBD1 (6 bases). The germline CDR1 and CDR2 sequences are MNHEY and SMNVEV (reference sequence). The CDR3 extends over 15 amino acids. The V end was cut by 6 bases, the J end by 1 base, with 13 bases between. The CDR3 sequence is CASSRGAGSNQPQHF. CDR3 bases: TGTGCCAGCAGCCGGGGGGCAGGCAGCAATCAGCCCCAGCATTTT.

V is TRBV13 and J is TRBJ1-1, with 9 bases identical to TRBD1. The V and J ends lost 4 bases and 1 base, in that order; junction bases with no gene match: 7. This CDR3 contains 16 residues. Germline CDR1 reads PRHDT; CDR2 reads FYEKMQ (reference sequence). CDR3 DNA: TGTGCCAGCAGCTCGAGCCCGACAGGGGGGAACACTGAAGCTTTCTTT. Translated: CASSSSPTGGNTEAFF.

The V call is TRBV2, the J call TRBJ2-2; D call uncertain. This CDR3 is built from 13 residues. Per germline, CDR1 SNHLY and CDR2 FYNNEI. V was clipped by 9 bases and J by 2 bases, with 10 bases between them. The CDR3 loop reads CARRAINTGELFF. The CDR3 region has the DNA TGTGCCAGGAGAGCGATAAACACCGGGGAGCTGTTTTTT.

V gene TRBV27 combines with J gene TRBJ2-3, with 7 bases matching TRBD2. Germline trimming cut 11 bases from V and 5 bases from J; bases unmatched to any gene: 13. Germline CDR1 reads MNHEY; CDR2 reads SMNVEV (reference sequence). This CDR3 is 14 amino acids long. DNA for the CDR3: TGTGCCTCCAGGCTAGCGGATAGAGGAGATACGCAGTATTTT. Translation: CASRLADRGDTQYF.

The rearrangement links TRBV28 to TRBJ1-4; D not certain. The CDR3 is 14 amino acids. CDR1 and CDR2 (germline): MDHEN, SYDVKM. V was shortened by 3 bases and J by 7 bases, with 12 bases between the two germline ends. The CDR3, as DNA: TGTGCCAGCAGTTTTGAGGTTTCGGGTGAAAAACTGTTTTTT. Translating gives CASSFEVSGEKLFF.

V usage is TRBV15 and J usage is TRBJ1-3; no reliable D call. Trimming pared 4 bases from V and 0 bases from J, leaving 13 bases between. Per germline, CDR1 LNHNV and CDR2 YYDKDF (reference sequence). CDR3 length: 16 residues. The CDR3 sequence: CATSTGNTISGNTIYF. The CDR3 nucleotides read TGTGCCACCAGCACAGGTAATACCATCTCTGGAAACACCATATATTTT.

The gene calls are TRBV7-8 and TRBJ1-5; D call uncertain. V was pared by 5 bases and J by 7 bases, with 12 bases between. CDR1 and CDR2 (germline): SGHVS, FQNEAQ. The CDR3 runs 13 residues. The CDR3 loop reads CASSQVTAQPQHF. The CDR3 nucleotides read TGTGCCAGCAGCCAAGTCACAGCCCAGCCCCAGCATTTT.

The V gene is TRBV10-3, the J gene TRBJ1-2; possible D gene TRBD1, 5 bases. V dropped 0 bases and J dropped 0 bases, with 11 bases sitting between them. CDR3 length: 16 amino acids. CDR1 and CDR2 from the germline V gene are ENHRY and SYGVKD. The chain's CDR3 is CAISESVWGTNYGYTF. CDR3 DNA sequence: TGTGCCATCAGTGAGTCGGTTTGGGGCACTAACTATGGCTACACCTTC.

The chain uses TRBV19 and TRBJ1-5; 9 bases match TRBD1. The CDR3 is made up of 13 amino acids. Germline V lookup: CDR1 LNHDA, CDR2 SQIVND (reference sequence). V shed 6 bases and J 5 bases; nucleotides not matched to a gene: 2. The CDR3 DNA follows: TGTGCCAGTAGGGGGACAGGGTATCAGCCCCAGCATTTT. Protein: CASRGTGYQPQHF.

CDR3 DNA sequence: TGTGCCAGCAGCTTAGAGCACCAGGGCCCCTACGAGCAGTACTTC. This encodes CASSLEHQGPYEQYF. J is TRBJ2-7 and V is TRBV11-2; maybe TRBD1 (5 bases). The V end was cut by 0 bases, the J end by 2 bases, with 11 bases between. From germline, CDR1 is SGHAT and CDR2 FQNNGV. The CDR3 spans 15 residues.

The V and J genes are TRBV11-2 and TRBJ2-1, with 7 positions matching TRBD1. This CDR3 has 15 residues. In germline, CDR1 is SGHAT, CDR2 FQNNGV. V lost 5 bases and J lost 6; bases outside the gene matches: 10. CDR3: CASSQGGLRVNEQFF. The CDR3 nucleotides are TGTGCCAGCAGCCAAGGGGGCCTAAGAGTCAATGAGCAGTTCTTC.

This chain's CDR3 is CSVDDRDGYTF. In nucleotides, the CDR3 is TGCAGCGTGGATGACAGGGACGGCTACACCTTC. The chain couples TRBV29-1 to TRBJ1-2; 7 positions match TRBD1. This CDR3 contains 11 residues. The germline gives CDR1 SQVTM, CDR2 ANQGSEA. Trimming took 6 bases from V and 8 from J; bases not matched to a gene: 6.

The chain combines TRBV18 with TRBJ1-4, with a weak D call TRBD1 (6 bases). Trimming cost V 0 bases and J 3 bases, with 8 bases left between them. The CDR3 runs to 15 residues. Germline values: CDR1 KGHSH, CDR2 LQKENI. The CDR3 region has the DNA TGTGCCAGCTCACCACCGACAGGTTCTAATGAAAAACTGTTTTTT. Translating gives CASSPPTGSNEKLFF.

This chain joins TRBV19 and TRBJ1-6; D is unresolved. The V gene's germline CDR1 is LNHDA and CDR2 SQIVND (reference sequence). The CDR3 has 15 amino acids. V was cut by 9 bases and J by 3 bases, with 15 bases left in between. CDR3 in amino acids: CASVAGGYYNSPLHF. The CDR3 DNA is TGTGCCAGCGTGGCGGGAGGCTACTATAATTCACCCCTCCACTTT.